This is a list of T cell receptor beta chains from one sample in a study of shared clonotypes between healthy human individuals. Sequencing was performed with immunoSEQ multiplex PCR; in TCRdb, only in-frame clones are kept and a portion is missing. The sample shows around 2,100,000 clones, 85% to 95% of them seen only once. The sample was naive CD8+ T cells sorted from blood. The receptors were gathered from a young man in good health. The CDR3 runs from the conserved cysteine through the conserved F or W. A D gene is named only where the DNA matches it firmly. Some rows mark clone size as missing; the rest say once, few, many or name a class of expanded clone.

J gene,D gene,V gene,clone size,CDR3 protein,CDR3 DNA
TRBJ1-2,.,TRBV9,.,CASSAGGAYGYTF,TGTGCCAGCAGCGCCGGAGGGGCCTATGGCTACACCTTC
TRBJ1-1,.,TRBV30,once,CALRWRTEAFF,TGTGCCTTGAGGTGGAGAACTGAAGCTTTCTTT
TRBJ2-3,TRBD1,TRBV7-2,once,CASSLGRGRLDTQYF,TGTGCCAGCAGCTTAGGCAGGGGGCGTTTGGATACGCAGTATTTT
TRBJ2-3,.,TRBV5-4,once,CASAGPGYTDTQYF,TGTGCCAGCGCCGGACCAGGCTACACAGATACGCAGTATTTT
TRBJ2-7,.,TRBV4-1,.,CASSQATGASYEQYF,TGCGCCAGCAGCCAAGCGACGGGGGCCTCCTACGAGCAGTACTTC
TRBJ1-6,.,TRBV19,.,CASSITPYANSPLHF,TGTGCCAGTAGTATCACACCTTACGCGAATTCACCCCTCCACTTT
TRBJ2-2,.,TRBV13,.,CASSLSPGLNTGELFF,TGTGCCAGCAGCTTATCCCCGGGGCTGAACACCGGGGAGCTGTTTTTT
TRBJ2-6,.,TRBV9,.,CASSPFGRSSGANVLTF,TGTGCCAGCAGCCCTTTCGGCCGGAGCTCTGGGGCCAACGTCCTGACTTTC
TRBJ1-1,.,TRBV6-6,.,CASSTDPEAFF,TGTGCCAGCAGTACCGACCCTGAAGCTTTCTTT
TRBJ1-6,TRBD1,TRBV4-1,.,CASSQGQGLNSPLHF,TGCGCCAGCAGCCAGGGACAGGGGCTTAATTCACCCCTCCACTTT
TRBJ2-3,.,TRBV6-5,.,CASGATSTSTDTQYF,TGTGCCTCAGGGGCGACTTCTACTAGCACAGATACGCAGTATTTT
TRBJ1-1,.,TRBV13,.,CASSFGQGHIEAFF,TGTGCCAGCAGCTTTGGGCAGGGCCACATTGAAGCTTTCTTT
TRBJ2-1,.,TRBV10-3,.,CAISGTGADWASGSPEYNEQFF,TGTGCCATCAGTGGGACAGGGGCCGACTGGGCTAGCGGGAGTCCCGAATACAATGAGCAGTTCTTC
TRBJ2-3,.,TRBV13,.,CASSPGVLTDTQYF,TGTGCCAGCAGCCCCGGGGTCCTCACAGATACGCAGTATTTT
TRBJ2-5,.,TRBV13,.,CASSLLGVLQETQYF,TGTGCCAGCAGCCTCCTCGGGGTCCTCCAAGAGACCCAGTACTTC
TRBJ2-7,.,TRBV9,.,CASSVGRLDEQYF,TGTGCCAGCAGCGTAGGCAGGCTGGACGAGCAGTACTTC
TRBJ1-2,TRBD1,TRBV27,once,CASCPSPGDRDYGYTF,TGTGCCAGCTGTCCCTCCCCTGGGGACAGGGACTATGGCTACACCTTC
TRBJ2-2,TRBD2,TRBV2,.,CASSDGVLGRAYTGELFF,TGTGCCAGCAGTGACGGGGTCTTGGGGAGGGCCTACACCGGGGAGCTGTTTTTT